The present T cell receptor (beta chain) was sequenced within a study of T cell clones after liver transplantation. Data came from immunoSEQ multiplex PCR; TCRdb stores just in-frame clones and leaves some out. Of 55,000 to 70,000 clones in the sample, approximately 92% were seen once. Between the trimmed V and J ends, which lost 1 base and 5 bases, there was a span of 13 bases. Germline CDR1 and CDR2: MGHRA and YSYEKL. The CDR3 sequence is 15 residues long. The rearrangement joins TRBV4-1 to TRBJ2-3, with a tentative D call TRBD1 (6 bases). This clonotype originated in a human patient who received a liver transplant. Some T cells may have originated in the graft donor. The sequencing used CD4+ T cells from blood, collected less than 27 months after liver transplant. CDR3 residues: CASSQGAQGEDTQYF. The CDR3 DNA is TGCGCCAGCAGCCAAGGTGCACAGGGAGAAGATACGCAGTATTTT.